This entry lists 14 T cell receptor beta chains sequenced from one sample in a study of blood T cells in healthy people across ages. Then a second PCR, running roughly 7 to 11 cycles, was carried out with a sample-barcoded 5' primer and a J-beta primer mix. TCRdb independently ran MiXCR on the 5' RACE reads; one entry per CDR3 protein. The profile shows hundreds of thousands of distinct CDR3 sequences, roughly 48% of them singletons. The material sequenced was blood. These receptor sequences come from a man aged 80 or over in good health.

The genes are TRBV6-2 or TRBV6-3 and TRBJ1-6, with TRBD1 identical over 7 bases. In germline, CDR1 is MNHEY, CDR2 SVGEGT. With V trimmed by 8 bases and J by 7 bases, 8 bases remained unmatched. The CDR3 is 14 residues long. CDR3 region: CASVQGPSNSPLHF. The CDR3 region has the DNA TGTGCCAGCGTACAGGGGCCGTCCAATTCACCCCTCCACTTT.

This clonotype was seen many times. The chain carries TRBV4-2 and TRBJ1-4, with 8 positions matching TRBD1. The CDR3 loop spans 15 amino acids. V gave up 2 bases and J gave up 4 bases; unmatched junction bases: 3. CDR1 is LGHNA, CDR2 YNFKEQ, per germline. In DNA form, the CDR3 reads TGTGCCAGCAGCCAAACAGGGGGAAATAATGAAAAACTGTTTTTT. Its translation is CASSQTGGNNEKLFF.

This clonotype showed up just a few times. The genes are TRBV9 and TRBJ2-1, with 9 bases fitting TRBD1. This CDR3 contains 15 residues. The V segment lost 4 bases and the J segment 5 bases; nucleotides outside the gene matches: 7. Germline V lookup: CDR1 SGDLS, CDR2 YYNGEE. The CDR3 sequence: CASSSSGTGNNEQFF. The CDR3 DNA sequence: TGTGCCAGCAGCTCATCCGGGACAGGGAACAATGAGCAGTTCTTC.

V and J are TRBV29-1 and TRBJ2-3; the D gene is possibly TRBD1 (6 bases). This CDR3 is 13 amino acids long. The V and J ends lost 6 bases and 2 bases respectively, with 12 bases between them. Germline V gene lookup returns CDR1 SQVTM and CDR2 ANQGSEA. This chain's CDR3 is CSVRTDLTDTQYF. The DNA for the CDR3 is TGCAGCGTCCGGACAGACCTCACAGATACGCAGTATTTT.

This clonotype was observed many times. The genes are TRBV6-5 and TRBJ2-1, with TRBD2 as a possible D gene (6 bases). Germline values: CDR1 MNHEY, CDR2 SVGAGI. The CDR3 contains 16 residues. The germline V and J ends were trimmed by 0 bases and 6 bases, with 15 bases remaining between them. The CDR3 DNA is TGTGCCAGCAGTTACTCGCGGGGAACCCTATCCAATGAGCAGTTCTTC. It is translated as CASSYSRGTLSNEQFF.

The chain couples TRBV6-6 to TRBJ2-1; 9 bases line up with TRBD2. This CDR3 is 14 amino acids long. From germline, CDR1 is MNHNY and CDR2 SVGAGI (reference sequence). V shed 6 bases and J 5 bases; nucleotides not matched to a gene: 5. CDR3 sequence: CASREASGNNEQFF. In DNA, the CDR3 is TGTGCCAGCAGGGAGGCTAGCGGGAACAATGAGCAGTTCTTC.

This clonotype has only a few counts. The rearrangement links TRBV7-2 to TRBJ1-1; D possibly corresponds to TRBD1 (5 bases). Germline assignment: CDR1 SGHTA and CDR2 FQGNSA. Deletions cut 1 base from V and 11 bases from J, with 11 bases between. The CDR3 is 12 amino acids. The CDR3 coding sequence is TGTGCCAGCAGCTTAGTACGCAGGGAGGCTTTCTTT. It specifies CASSLVRREAFF.

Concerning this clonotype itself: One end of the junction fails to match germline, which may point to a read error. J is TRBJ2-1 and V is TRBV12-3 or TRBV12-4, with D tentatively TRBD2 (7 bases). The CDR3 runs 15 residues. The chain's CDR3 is CAGSSPGGRRYEQFF. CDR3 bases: TGTGCCGGCAGTTCCCCCGGGGGGCGCAGGTATGAGCAGTTCTTC.

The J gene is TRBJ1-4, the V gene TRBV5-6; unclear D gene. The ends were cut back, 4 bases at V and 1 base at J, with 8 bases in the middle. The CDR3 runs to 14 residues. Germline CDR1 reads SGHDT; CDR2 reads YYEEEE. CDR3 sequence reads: CASSGEGTNEKLFF. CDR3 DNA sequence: TGTGCCAGCAGCGGGGAGGGAACTAATGAAAAACTGTTTTTT.

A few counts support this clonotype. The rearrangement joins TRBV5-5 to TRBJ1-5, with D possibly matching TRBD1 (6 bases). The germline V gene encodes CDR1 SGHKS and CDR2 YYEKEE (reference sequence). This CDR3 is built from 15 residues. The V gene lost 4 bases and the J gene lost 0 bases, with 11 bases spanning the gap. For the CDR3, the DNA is TGTGCCAGCAGCCAAGGGGGGGATAGCAATCAGCCCCAGCATTTT. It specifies CASSQGGDSNQPQHF. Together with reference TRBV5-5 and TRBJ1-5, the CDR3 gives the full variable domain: DAGVTQSPTHLIKTRGQQVTLRCSPISGHKSVSWYQQVLGQGPQFIFQYYEKEERGRGNFPDRFSARQFPNYSSELNVNALLLGDSALYLCASSQGGDSNQPQHFGDGTRLSIL.

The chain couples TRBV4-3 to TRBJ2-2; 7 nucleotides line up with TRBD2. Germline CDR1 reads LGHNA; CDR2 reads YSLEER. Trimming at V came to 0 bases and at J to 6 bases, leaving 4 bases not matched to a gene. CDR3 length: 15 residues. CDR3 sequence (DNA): TGCGCCAGCAGCCAAGATGAGCGGGGAGCCGGGGAGCTGTTTTTT. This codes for CASSQDERGAGELFF.

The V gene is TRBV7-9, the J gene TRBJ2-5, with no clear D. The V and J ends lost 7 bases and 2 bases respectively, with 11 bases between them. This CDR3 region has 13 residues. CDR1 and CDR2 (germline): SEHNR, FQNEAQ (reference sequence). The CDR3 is CASMRTTQETQYF. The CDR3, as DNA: TGTGCCAGCATGAGGACCACGCAAGAGACCCAGTACTTC.

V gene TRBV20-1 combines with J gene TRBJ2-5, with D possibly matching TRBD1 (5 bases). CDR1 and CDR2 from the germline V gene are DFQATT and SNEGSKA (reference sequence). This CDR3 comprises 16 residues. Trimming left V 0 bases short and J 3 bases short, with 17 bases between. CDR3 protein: CSARDVETVREETQYF. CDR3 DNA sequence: TGCAGTGCTAGAGATGTGGAGACAGTAAGGGAAGAGACCCAGTACTTC.

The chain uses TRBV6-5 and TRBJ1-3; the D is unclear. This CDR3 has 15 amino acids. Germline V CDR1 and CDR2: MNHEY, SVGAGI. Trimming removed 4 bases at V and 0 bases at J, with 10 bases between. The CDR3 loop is CASSSRGSSGNTIYF. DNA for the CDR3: TGTGCCAGCAGTTCCCGAGGTAGCTCTGGAAACACCATATATTTT.